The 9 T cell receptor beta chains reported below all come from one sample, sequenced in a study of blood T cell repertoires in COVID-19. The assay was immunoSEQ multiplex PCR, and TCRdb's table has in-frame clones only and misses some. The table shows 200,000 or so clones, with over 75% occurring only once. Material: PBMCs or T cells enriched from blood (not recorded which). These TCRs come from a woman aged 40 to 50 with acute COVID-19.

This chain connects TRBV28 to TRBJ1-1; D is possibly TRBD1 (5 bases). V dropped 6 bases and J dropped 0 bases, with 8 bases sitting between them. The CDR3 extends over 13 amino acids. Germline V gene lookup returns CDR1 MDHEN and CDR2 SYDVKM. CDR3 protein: CASRSGLNTEAFF. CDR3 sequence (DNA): TGTGCCAGCAGATCAGGGTTGAACACTGAAGCTTTCTTT. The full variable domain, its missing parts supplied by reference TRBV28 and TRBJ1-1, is DVKVTQSSRYLVKRTGEKVFLECVQDMDHENMFWYRQDPGLGLRLIYFSYDVKMKEKGDIPEGYSVSREKKERFSLILESASTNQTSMYLCASRSGLNTEAFFGQGTRLTVV.

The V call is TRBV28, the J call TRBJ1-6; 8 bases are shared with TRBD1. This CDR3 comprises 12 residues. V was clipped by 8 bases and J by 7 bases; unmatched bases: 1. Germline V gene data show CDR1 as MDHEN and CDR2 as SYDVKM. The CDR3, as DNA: TGTGCCAGCGGACAGGGAAATTCACCCCTCCACTTT. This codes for CASGQGNSPLHF.

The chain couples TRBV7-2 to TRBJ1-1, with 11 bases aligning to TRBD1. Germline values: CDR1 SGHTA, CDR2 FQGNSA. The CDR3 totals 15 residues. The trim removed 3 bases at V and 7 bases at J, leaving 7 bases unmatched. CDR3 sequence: CASSFYGTGGVEAFF. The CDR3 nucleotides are TGTGCCAGCAGCTTCTACGGGACAGGGGGTGTTGAAGCTTTCTTT.

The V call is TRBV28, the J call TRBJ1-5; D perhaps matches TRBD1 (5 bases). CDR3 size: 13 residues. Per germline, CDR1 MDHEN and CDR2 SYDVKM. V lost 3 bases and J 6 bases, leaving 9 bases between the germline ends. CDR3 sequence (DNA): TGTGCCAGCAGTTTTCAGGGAAGTCAGCCCCAGCATTTT. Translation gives CASSFQGSQPQHF.

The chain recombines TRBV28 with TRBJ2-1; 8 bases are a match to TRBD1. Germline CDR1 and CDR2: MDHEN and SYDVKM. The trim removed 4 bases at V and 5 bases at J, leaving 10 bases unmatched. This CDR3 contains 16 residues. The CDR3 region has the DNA TGTGCCAGCAGTTCCCCCCCCCGGGACAGGAACAATGAGCAGTTCTTC. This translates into CASSSPPRDRNNEQFF. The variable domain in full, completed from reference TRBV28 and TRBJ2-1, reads DVKVTQSSRYLVKRTGEKVFLECVQDMDHENMFWYRQDPGLGLRLIYFSYDVKMKEKGDIPEGYSVSREKKERFSLILESASTNQTSMYLCASSSPPRDRNNEQFFGPGTRLTVL.

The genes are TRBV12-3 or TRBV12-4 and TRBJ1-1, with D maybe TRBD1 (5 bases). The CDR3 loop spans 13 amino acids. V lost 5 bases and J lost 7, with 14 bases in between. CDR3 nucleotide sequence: TGTGCCAGCAGTCCGGATGGGGCCAGTGAAGCTTTCTTT. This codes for CASSPDGASEAFF.

The CDR3 DNA is TGTGCCAGCAGCTGGGCCGGACGCAGGGTCACTGAAGCTTTCTTT. It translates to CASSWAGRRVTEAFF. The chain is built from TRBV28 and TRBJ1-1; D perhaps matches TRBD1 (5 bases). The CDR3 totals 15 residues. The V gene lost 6 bases and the J gene lost 4 bases, with 18 bases spanning the gap. Germline V lookup: CDR1 MDHEN, CDR2 SYDVKM.

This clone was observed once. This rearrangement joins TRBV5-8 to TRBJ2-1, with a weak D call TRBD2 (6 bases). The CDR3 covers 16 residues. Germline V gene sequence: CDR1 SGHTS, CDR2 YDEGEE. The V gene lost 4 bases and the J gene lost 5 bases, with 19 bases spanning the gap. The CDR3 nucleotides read TGTGCCAGCAGCACCGGGACTCCCCGGGGGAACAATGAGCAGTTCTTC. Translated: CASSTGTPRGNNEQFF. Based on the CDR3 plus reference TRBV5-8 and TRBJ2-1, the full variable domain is EAGVTQSPTHLIKTRGQQATLRCSPISGHTSVYWYQQALGLGLQFLLWYDEGEERNRGNFPPRFSGRQFPNYSSELNVNALELEDSALYLCASSTGTPRGNNEQFFGPGTRLTVL.

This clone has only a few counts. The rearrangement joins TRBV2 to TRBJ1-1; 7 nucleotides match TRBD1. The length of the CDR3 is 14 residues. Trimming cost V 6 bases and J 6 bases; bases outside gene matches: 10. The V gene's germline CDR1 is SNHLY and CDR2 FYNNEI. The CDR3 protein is CASSHRQGPAEAFF. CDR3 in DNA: TGTGCCAGCAGCCACAGACAGGGCCCTGCTGAAGCTTTCTTT.